The rows below give T cell receptor beta chains drawn from one sample of a study of T cell responses to AZD1222 COVID-19 vaccine. TCRdb's table, derived via immunoSEQ multiplex PCR, lists solely in-frame clones and lacks some. The profile shows 110,000 to 150,000 clones, around 90% of them singletons. The source material was peripheral blood, sampled 28 days after the second AZD1222 dose. All receptors derive from an adult who received the AZD1222 COVID-19 vaccine. CDR3s include the opening cysteine and the closing phenylalanine or tryptophan. D genes are given only for firm matches. Size is omitted from some rows. Given values are once, few, many or a class for expanded clones.

J gene | D gene | clone size | V gene | CDR3 DNA | CDR3 protein
TRBJ2-3 | . | once | TRBV2 | TGTGCCAGCAGGCTCGGCGGCGGCAGGGCAGATACGCAGTATTTT | CASRLGGGRADTQYF
TRBJ1-2 | . | . | TRBV13 | TGTGCCAGCAGCTTAGTAGTTGGGGGCGCGGGCTATGGCTACACCTTC | CASSLVVGGAGYGYTF
TRBJ1-2 | . | . | TRBV29-1 | TGCAGCGTTGAAGATCGGATTGTCCGTGGTGGCTACACCTTC | CSVEDRIVRGGYTF
TRBJ2-2 | TRBD2 | . | TRBV6-5 | TGTGCCAGCAGTTACGCAGCGGGAGGAACCGGGGAGCTGTTTTTT | CASSYAAGGTGELFF
TRBJ1-5 | . | . | TRBV18 | TGTGCCAGCTCACCAGGGGGGGCAGATCAGCCCCAGCATTTT | CASSPGGADQPQHF
TRBJ2-1 | . | . | TRBV27 | TGTGCCAGCAGTTTATCCGCCAGGGTAAACCGCGACGAGCAGTTCTTC | CASSLSARVNRDEQFF
TRBJ1-5 | . | once | TRBV18 | TGTGCCAGCTCACCTGGGGGAGGGGTAAATCAGCCCCAGCATTTT | CASSPGGGVNQPQHF
TRBJ1-4 | . | . | TRBV7-9 | TGTGCCAGCAGCTTAGAGGCGTACCGCAGCCTGTTTTTT | CASSLEAYRSLFF
TRBJ1-2 | . | . | TRBV6-5 | TGTGCCAGCAGTTCAGGACAGTCCTATGGCTACACCTTC | CASSSGQSYGYTF
TRBJ2-1 | TRBD1 | . | TRBV11-2 | TGTGCCAGCAGCTTACAGGGGGCAGGATACAATGAGCAGTTCTTC | CASSLQGAGYNEQFF
TRBJ2-1 | . | . | TRBV14 | TGTGCCAGCAGCCAAGATCGCAGGAATGAGCAGTTCTTC | CASSQDRRNEQFF
TRBJ2-2 | . | once | TRBV5-1 | TGCGCCAGCAGCCTCGGACCCGGGGAGCTGTTTTTT | CASSLGPGELFF
TRBJ2-1 | TRBD1 | . | TRBV24-1 | TGTGCCACCAGTGATGCCAGGCAGGGGGCTGGTGAGCAGTTCTTC | CATSDARQGAGEQFF
TRBJ2-3 | . | . | TRBV2 | TGTGCCAGCAGCAGGGGAAGGACAGATACGCAGTATTTT | CASSRGRTDTQYF
TRBJ1-2 | . | . | TRBV27 | TGTGCCAGCAGTTTCCAGAAGGGGACCGGGAACTATGGCTACACCTTC | CASSFQKGTGNYGYTF
TRBJ2-7 | TRBD2 | . | TRBV19 | TGTGCCAGTAGTATCGTAGCGGGAGGACCCTACGAGCAGTACTTC | CASSIVAGGPYEQYF
TRBJ1-1 | . | . | TRBV2 | TGTGCCAGCAGTGGCGAAACGAGGACTGAAGCTTTCTTT | CASSGETRTEAFF
TRBJ1-5 | . | . | TRBV6-5 | TGTGCCAGCAATAGAGTCTCCCACAATCAGCCCCAGCATTTT | CASNRVSHNQPQHF
TRBJ1-1 | . | . | TRBV11-1 | TGTGCCAGCAGCTTACTTGATTCGGTCGGGAACACTGAAGCTTTCTTT | CASSLLDSVGNTEAFF
TRBJ1-2 | TRBD1 | . | TRBV5-1 | TGCGCCAGCAGCTTGTACAGGGGGTATGGCTACACCTTC | CASSLYRGYGYTF
TRBJ1-2 | . | . | TRBV7-9 | TGTGCCAGCAGCACCGGTTTTTTGGGGTATGGCTACACCTTC | CASSTGFLGYGYTF
TRBJ1-1 | . | . | TRBV29-1 | TGCAGCGTTGAATCGGGGACTGAAGCTTTCTTT | CSVESGTEAFF
TRBJ1-5 | TRBD1 | . | TRBV7-8 | TGTGCCAGCAGCCGAACAGGGGTTTTCGATCAGCCCCAGCATTTT | CASSRTGVFDQPQHF